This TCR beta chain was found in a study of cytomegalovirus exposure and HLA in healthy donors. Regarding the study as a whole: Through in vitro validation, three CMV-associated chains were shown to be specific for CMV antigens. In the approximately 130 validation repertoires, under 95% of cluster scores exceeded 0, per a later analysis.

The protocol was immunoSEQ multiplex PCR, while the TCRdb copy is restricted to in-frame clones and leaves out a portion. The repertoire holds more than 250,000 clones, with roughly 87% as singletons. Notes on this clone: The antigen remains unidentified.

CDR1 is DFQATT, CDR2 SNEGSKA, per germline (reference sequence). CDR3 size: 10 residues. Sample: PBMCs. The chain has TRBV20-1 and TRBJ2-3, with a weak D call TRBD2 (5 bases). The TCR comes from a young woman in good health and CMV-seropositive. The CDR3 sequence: CSPEGLTQYF. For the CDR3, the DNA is TGCAGCCCCGAGGGCCTGACGCAGTATTTT.